Listed below are T cell receptor beta chains from one sample, sequenced in a study of CD8 T cells in ankylosing spondylitis. MiXCR was run by TCRdb on the 5' RACE reads, yielding one entry per CDR3 protein. The sample carries about 160,000 distinct CDR3 sequences, around 43% recorded once. The sequencing input was synovial fluid, either unsorted or a sorted T cell fraction (not recorded which). The receptors here all came from a male donor with ankylosing spondylitis. The CDR3 runs from the conserved cysteine through the conserved F or W. A D gene is named only where the DNA matches it firmly. Clone size is given for some rows only: seen once, a few or many times, or a class if the clone is expanded.

D,size,J,V,DNA,CDR3
TRBD1,NA,TRBJ2-2,TRBV7-6,TGTGCCAGCAGCCTACGGTACAGGGGGCCAAACACCGGGGAGCTGTTTTTT,CASSLRYRGPNTGELFF
NA,NA,TRBJ1-2,TRBV5-1,TGCGCCAGCAGAGGGCCCATCCCCGGGGGAAGGAATGGCTACACCTTC,CASRGPIPGGRNGYTF
NA,NA,TRBJ2-7,TRBV4-2,TGTGCCAGCAGCCACCCCTTCAGGGGTCCGCGCGAGCAGTACTTC,CASSHPFRGPREQYF
TRBD2,many,TRBJ2-7,TRBV9,TGTGCCAGCAGCGTAGCTACTAGCGGAGAGATTTTCTACGAGCAGTACTTC,CASSVATSGEIFYEQYF
TRBD1,few,TRBJ2-2,TRBV24-1,TGTGCCACCAGTGATGGTGGGACAGGGGTCGGGGAGCTGTTTTTT,CATSDGGTGVGELFF
NA,NA,TRBJ2-7,TRBV20-1,TGCAGTGCTAGAGATATGGGGATTGGGGAGTCCTACGAGCAGTACTTC,CSARDMGIGESYEQYF
NA,NA,TRBJ2-2,TRBV20-1,TGCAGTGCTAGAGGGTCCCGGGAGCTGTTTTTT,CSARGSRELFF
NA,NA,TRBJ2-1,TRBV5-5,TGTGCCAGCAGCTTCCCGCGTGACTCCTACAATGAGCAGTTCTTC,CASSFPRDSYNEQFF
NA,NA,TRBJ2-7,TRBV11-2,TGTGCCAGCAGCTTGACTAGTCCACCTCCCTACGAGCAGTACTTC,CASSLTSPPPYEQYF
TRBD1,NA,TRBJ2-7,TRBV4-1,TGCGCCAGCAGCCGGATATTTCCGACAGGGACCTTCGAATACGAGCAGTACTTC,CASSRIFPTGTFEYEQYF
TRBD2,many,TRBJ2-7,TRBV20-1,TGCAGTGTTAGGACTAGCGACTACGAGCAGTACTTC,CSVRTSDYEQYF
TRBD2,many,TRBJ2-2,TRBV6-1,TGTGCCAATAGCGGGGGGGCCGACACCGGGGAGCTGTTTTTT,CANSGGADTGELFF
NA,NA,TRBJ2-7,TRBV5-6,TGTGCCAGCAGCTTGGACAGGAAATCTTCCTACGAGCAGTACTTC,CASSLDRKSSYEQYF
NA,NA,TRBJ1-4,TRBV21-1,TGTGCCAGCAGCAAAAGGCCGGCGTGGGACAGGTCAACTAATGAAAAACTGTTTTTT,CASSKRPAWDRSTNEKLFF
NA,NA,TRBJ1-6,TRBV5-6,TGTGCCAGCAGCTTAAGAAGGGTGTCCTTTAATTCACCCCTCCACTTT,CASSLRRVSFNSPLHF
NA,NA,TRBJ1-1,TRBV2,TGTGCCAGCGGGGGTCTCACTGAAGCTTTCTTT,CASGGLTEAFF
NA,once,TRBJ1-1,TRBV19,TGTGCCAGTAGTTGGAGGGCCGGCACTGAAGCTTTCTTT,CASSWRAGTEAFF
TRBD1,NA,TRBJ2-1,TRBV6-5,TGTGCCAGCAGTTACGGGGACAGGGAATACAATGAGCAGTTCTTC,CASSYGDREYNEQFF
NA,NA,TRBJ2-3,TRBV28,TGTGCCAGCAGTTCCAATCCCGGTTCTGGTACGCAGTATTTT,CASSSNPGSGTQYF
NA,NA,TRBJ2-4,TRBV18,TGTGCCAGCTCAGACCGAAGAGTAGCCAAAAACATTCAGTACTTC,CASSDRRVAKNIQYF
NA,few,TRBJ2-3,TRBV15,TGTGCCACCAGCGGGCTAGCGCTCGTTGGCGCAGATACGCAGTATTTT,CATSGLALVGADTQYF
NA,NA,TRBJ2-1,TRBV7-9,TGTGCCAGCAGCTCGGGGGACAGATTCCCCTACAATGAGCAGTTCTTC,CASSSGDRFPYNEQFF
NA,NA,TRBJ2-7,TRBV3-1,TGTGCCACTTCCGGACAGCTTGCCTACGAGCAGTACTTC,CATSGQLAYEQYF
TRBD1,NA,TRBJ2-7,TRBV18,TGTGCCAGCTCACCAAGCGACAGGGGGCCCTACGAGCAGTACTTC,CASSPSDRGPYEQYF
TRBD2,NA,TRBJ2-1,TRBV6-4,TGTGCCAGCAGTACGGGAGGTAACAATGAGCAGTTCTTC,CASSTGGNNEQFF
NA,NA,TRBJ2-5,TRBV5-1,TGCGCCAGCAGCCACCACCCCCCAGGGCTCTTGAAGACCCAGTACTTC,CASSHHPPGLLKTQYF
NA,few,TRBJ1-2,TRBV29-1,TGCAGCGTTTCGGAGACTAACTATGGCTACACCTTC,CSVSETNYGYTF
TRBD1,NA,TRBJ1-1,TRBV5-4,TGTGCCAGCAGCGCAGGACAGGGAGGTACTGAAGCTTTCTTT,CASSAGQGGTEAFF
NA,few,TRBJ2-5,TRBV28,TGTGCCAGCAGTTTTGTTAACAGGATCCAAGAGACCCAGTACTTC,CASSFVNRIQETQYF
NA,few,TRBJ2-5,TRBV6-2/TRBV6-3,TGTGCCAGCAGTTACTCGGAGACCCAGTACTTC,CASSYSETQYF
NA,NA,TRBJ1-4,TRBV5-1,TGCGCCAGCAGCTCCTGGACAGCAACTAATGAAAAACTGTTTTTT,CASSSWTATNEKLFF
NA,NA,TRBJ2-2,TRBV28,TGTGCCAGCAGTTTAGGGACACTGGTCACCGGGGAGCTGTTTTTT,CASSLGTLVTGELFF
TRBD1,once,TRBJ2-5,TRBV14,TGTGCCAGCAGCACCCGCTTCGGGACAGGGATGGAGACCCAGTACTTC,CASSTRFGTGMETQYF
TRBD2,NA,TRBJ2-5,TRBV5-1,TGCGCCAGCAGCCCCTATCTGACTAGCGGGAGGTATGAGACCCAGTACTTC,CASSPYLTSGRYETQYF
NA,few,TRBJ2-1,TRBV4-3,TGCGCCAGCAGCCAAGTTGGGGAGGCCCATGAGCAGTTCTTC,CASSQVGEAHEQFF
NA,NA,TRBJ2-3,TRBV11-2,TGTGCCAGCAGCTTAGTGGGCGGCCTCACAGATACGCAGTATTTT,CASSLVGGLTDTQYF
TRBD1,few,TRBJ2-7,TRBV12-3/TRBV12-4,TGTGCCAGCAGGAAGGACAGGGCTGACGAGCAGTACTTC,CASRKDRADEQYF
TRBD1,NA,TRBJ2-1,TRBV6-1,TGTGCCAGCAGTAGACTACAGGGGGCGGTTCCCTACAATGAGCAGTTCTTC,CASSRLQGAVPYNEQFF
TRBD1,NA,TRBJ2-3,TRBV5-6,TGTGCCAGCAGCTTGGGAGGGGGCCCCACAGATACGCAGTATTTT,CASSLGGGPTDTQYF
NA,NA,TRBJ2-7,TRBV12-3/TRBV12-4,TGTGCCAGCAGTTTAGGGATGGGGCCTTCGCTTTCCTACGAGCAGTACTTC,CASSLGMGPSLSYEQYF
NA,many,TRBJ2-1,TRBV2,TGTGCCAGCAGTGACTCGGTGGGCCTCCTCAACAATGAGCAGTTCTTC,CASSDSVGLLNNEQFF
TRBD2,NA,TRBJ2-1,TRBV27,TGTGCCAGCAGTCCCTGGACTAGCGGGGGGGATGATGAGCAGTTCTTC,CASSPWTSGGDDEQFF
NA,NA,TRBJ2-3,TRBV27,TGTGCCAGCAGTTTATTGCCTAGGAGACCCACAGATACGCAGTATTTT,CASSLLPRRPTDTQYF
TRBD2,few,TRBJ2-3,TRBV29-1,TGCAGCGTTGAAGCACCCGGGACTAGCATCATCACAGATACGCAGTATTTT,CSVEAPGTSIITDTQYF
TRBD1,NA,TRBJ2-5,TRBV7-9,TGTGCCAGCAGCCAGGACAGGGAGAACCAAGAGACCCAGTACTTC,CASSQDRENQETQYF
TRBD2,NA,TRBJ2-7,TRBV7-8,TGTGCCAGCAGCTTAGATTGGACTAGCGGGGGGACGGTCTACGAGCAGTACTTC,CASSLDWTSGGTVYEQYF
TRBD1,NA,TRBJ1-3,TRBV5-1,TGCGCCAGCAGCCGACACCGACAGGGGGCTACTGGAAACACCATATATTTT,CASSRHRQGATGNTIYF
NA,few,TRBJ2-7,TRBV4-2,TGTGCCAGCAGCCAAGTGACAGACTACGAGCAGTACTTC,CASSQVTDYEQYF
NA,NA,TRBJ1-5,TRBV12-3/TRBV12-4,TGTGCCAGCAGTTTGGAGAGGTATAGCAATCAGCCCCAGCATTTT,CASSLERYSNQPQHF
TRBD2,NA,TRBJ2-3,TRBV11-2,TGTGCCAGCAGCCCCACGCGGGGGGCAAACACAGATACGCAGTATTTT,CASSPTRGANTDTQYF
TRBD2,few,TRBJ2-4,TRBV29-1,TGCAGCGTTGAAGACCTAGCGGGAGACCTTGGGGCCAAAAACATTCAGTACTTC,CSVEDLAGDLGAKNIQYF
NA,NA,TRBJ1-3,TRBV6-1,TGTGCCAGCAGTCCGGACGGCACCTCTGGAAACACCATATATTTT,CASSPDGTSGNTIYF